One sample yielded the 9 T cell receptor beta chains listed below, sequenced in a study of CD8+ T cells in alopecia areata. The treatment here: oral pan-JAK inhibitor, 5-10 mg twice daily. Reverse transcribed after extraction, RNA yielded cDNA as the sequencing template. The method was immunoSEQ multiplex PCR; TCRdb's version includes in-frame clones alone and lacks a portion of them. The table shows over 250,000 clones, with around three fifths occurring only once. Sequenced here: CD4+ T cells sorted from blood, sampled between weeks 51 and 54, from a patient treated with tofacitinib. Receptor source: a human donor with alopecia areata.

Details on this clone: The same CDR3 is also encoded by other DNA sequences in this sample. The V call is TRBV29-1, the J call TRBJ2-7, with D uncertain. From germline, CDR1 is SQVTM and CDR2 ANQGSEA. V was pared by 3 bases and J by 3 bases, with 9 bases between. The CDR3 consists of 12 residues. In nucleotides, the CDR3 is TGCAGCGTTGAGGGCAGAGGCTACGAGCAGTACTTC. Its protein product is CSVEGRGYEQYF.

The V gene is TRBV6-5, the J gene TRBJ1-2; D perhaps matches TRBD1 (5 bases). This CDR3 comprises 14 residues. Trimming shortened V by 6 bases and J by 5 bases, and 16 bases separated the two germline ends. Germline CDR1 reads MNHEY; CDR2 reads SVGAGI. The CDR3 DNA follows: TGTGCCAGCAGATCGGGGCAGAACCTTTATGGCTACACCTTC. This translates into CASRSGQNLYGYTF.

A note on this clone: One end of the junction fails to match germline, which may point to a read error. The chain couples TRBV7-7 to TRBJ1-1; D uncertain. Germline lookup yields CDR1 SSHAT and CDR2 FNYEAQ (reference sequence). CDR3 length: 13 amino acids. The CDR3 DNA is TGTGCTAGCAGCCGGGAGGCTAACACTGAAGCTTTCTTT. It codes for CASSREANTEAFF.

The genes are TRBV6-5 and TRBJ1-4; D unresolved. Trimming took 0 bases from V and 8 from J, leaving 7 bases between them. This CDR3 comprises 13 residues. The germline V gene has CDR1 MNHEY and CDR2 SVGAGI. CDR3 bases: TGTGCCAGCAGTTACTCGTCCAGCGAAAAACTGTTTTTT. Residues: CASSYSSSEKLFF.

V is TRBV19 and J is TRBJ2-2, with 8 bases identical to TRBD1. The germline CDR1 and CDR2 sequences are LNHDA and SQIVND (reference sequence). With 7 bases clipped from V and 5 bases from J, the junction kept 6 bases outside the gene matches. The CDR3 spans 14 residues. This chain's CDR3 is CASTDRGRTGELFF. In DNA form, the CDR3 reads TGTGCCAGTACTGACAGGGGACGAACCGGGGAGCTGTTTTTT.

Only a few counts were recorded for this clone. The identical CDR3 is also encoded by other nucleotide sequences in the sample. The chain is built from TRBV30 and TRBJ2-3, with unresolved D. Deletions cut 0 bases from V and 4 bases from J, with 5 bases between. CDR3 size: 12 residues. Germline V gene lookup returns CDR1 GTSNPN and CDR2 SVGIG (reference sequence). The DNA for the CDR3 is TGTGCCTGGAGTGTACGATCAGATACGCAGTATTTT. Amino acid sequence: CAWSVRSDTQYF.

The chain joins TRBV25-1 to TRBJ1-1, with a possible D match to TRBD1 (6 bases). The CDR3 contains 15 residues. Germline values: CDR1 MGHDK, CDR2 SYGVNS. With 1 base removed from V and 8 bases from J, the gap between germline ends came to 17 bases. CDR3 DNA: TGTGCCAGCAGTGAATCCACAATTACCGGGACAGAAGCTTTCTTT. Encoded protein: CASSESTITGTEAFF.

This clone was seen only a few times. V and J are TRBV7-9 and TRBJ2-4, with TRBD1 matching over 9 bases. After removal of 5 bases from V and 5 bases from J, the junction contained 7 bases not matched to a gene. This CDR3 is 15 amino acids long. Germline loops: CDR1 SEHNR, CDR2 FQNEAQ (reference sequence). The CDR3 loop reads CASSPSGTGQNIQYF. In nucleotides, the CDR3 is TGTGCCAGCAGCCCCTCCGGGACAGGGCAAAACATTCAGTACTTC.

For this clone: It may be a read error: a sequence one base away is much more abundant. The J gene is TRBJ2-7, the V gene TRBV12-5; TRBD1 matches at 9 bases. In germline, CDR1 is LGHNT, CDR2 FRNRAP. The V and J ends lost 3 bases and 4 bases, in that order; junction bases with no gene match: 1. The length of the CDR3 is 13 residues. The CDR3 DNA sequence: TGTGCTAGTGGTTTCGACAGGGGGTACGAGCAGTACTTC. Translated, it gives CASGFDRGYEQYF.